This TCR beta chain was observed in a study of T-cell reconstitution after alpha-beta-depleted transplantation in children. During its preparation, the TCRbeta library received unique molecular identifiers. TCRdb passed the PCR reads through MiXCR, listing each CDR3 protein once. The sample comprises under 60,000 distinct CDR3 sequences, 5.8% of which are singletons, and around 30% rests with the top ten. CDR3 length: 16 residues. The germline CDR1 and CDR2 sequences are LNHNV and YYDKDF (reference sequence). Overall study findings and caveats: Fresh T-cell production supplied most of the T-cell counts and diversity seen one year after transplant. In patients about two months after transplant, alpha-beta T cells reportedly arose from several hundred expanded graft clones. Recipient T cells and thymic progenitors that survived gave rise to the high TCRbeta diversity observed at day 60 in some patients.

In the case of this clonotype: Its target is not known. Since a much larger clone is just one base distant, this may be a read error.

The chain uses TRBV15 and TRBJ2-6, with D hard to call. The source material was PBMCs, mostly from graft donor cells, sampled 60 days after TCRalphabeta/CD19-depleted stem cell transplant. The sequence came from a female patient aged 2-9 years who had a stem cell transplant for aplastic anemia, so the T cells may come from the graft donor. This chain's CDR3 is CATSRDLNSGTNVLTF. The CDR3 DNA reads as TGTGCCACCAGCAGAGACCTGAACTCTGGGACCAACGTCCTGACTTTC. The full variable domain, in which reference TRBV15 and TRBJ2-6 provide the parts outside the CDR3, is DAMVIQNPRYQVTQFGKPVTLSCSQTLNHNVMYWYQQKSSQAPKLLFHYYDKDFNNEADTPDNFQSRRPNTSFCFLDIRSPGLGDTAMYLCATSRDLNSGTNVLTFGAGSRLTVL.